The T cell receptor beta chain described here comes from a study of beta chain features in type 1 diabetes. Study as a whole: The study examined 107,917,701 sorted cells across all samples.

The collection from each donor was one heparinised blood draw averaging roughly 100 mL. Study findings and constraints: Fewer junction insertions and more nucleotide deletions appeared in type 1 diabetes patients.

As every portion of the isolated RNA was reverse transcribed, the sequencing read expressed TCRB transcripts. Regulatory, naive and central memory T cell samples averaged roughly 3.5 million reads. Method: immunoSEQ multiplex PCR; TCRdb's copy keeps in-frame clones and lacks some. Of under 400,000 clones in the sample, around 20% were seen once. The V gene's germline CDR1 is MNHEY and CDR2 SVGAGI. The CDR3 has 14 residues. Trimming took 6 bases from V and 7 from J; bases not matched to a gene: 11. A remark on this clone: What it recognizes is unknown.

Sequenced material: naive CD4+ T cells from blood. This sequence joins TRBV6-5 and TRBJ1-2, with 7 bases matching TRBD1. The receptor was derived from a young woman in good health. In DNA, the CDR3 is TGTGCCAGCAGAGACCCCTGGGACAGTGGTGGCTACACCTTC. Protein: CASRDPWDSGGYTF.